Here is one T cell receptor beta chain with its context. Antigen: not known. This specimen belongs to a study of beta chain features in type 1 diabetes. Each population that was sorted was more than 95% pure. Whole-study results and caveats: A moderate, significant TCRB CDR3 shortening appeared in type 1 diabetes across four CD4+ subsets. Naive, central memory and Treg TCRB repertoires appeared more alike in patients than in healthy donors.

CDR3 length: 13 residues. Per the germline V gene, CDR1 is LGHNA and CDR2 is YSLEER. V lost 0 bases and J lost 6, with 5 bases in between. Expressed TCRB transcripts were sequenced after all isolated RNA was converted to cDNA. Generated by immunoSEQ multiplex PCR, the TCRdb table keeps only in-frame clones and is missing some. This table has around 650,000 clones, roughly an eighth appearing once. The chain recombines TRBV4-3 with TRBJ2-2; no clear D gene. Sequenced input: naive CD4+ T cells from blood. The TCR comes from a man aged 30 to 45 with type 1 diabetes. CDR3 amino acids: CASSQEGSGELFF. CDR3 in DNA: TGCGCCAGCAGCCAAGAAGGATCCGGGGAGCTGTTTTTT.